Listed below are T cell receptor beta chains from one sample, sequenced in a study of T-cell reconstitution after alpha-beta-depleted transplantation in children. In TCRdb, the PCR reads were re-called with MiXCR into one record per CDR3 protein. The data contain about 480,000 distinct CDR3 sequences, roughly an eighth of them singletons. This material consisted of PBMCs from the stem cell graft donor, taken from the stem cell graft. The receptors were gathered from a human donor who donated a stem cell graft to a child with combined immunodeficiency. CDR3s include the opening cysteine and the closing phenylalanine or tryptophan. Each record gives: clone size, V gene, D gene, J gene, CDR3 DNA, CDR3 protein. A D gene is named only where the DNA matches it firmly. A clone size is listed for some rows: how often the clone was seen (once, few, many), or a class if it is expanded.

size: many
V: TRBV20-1
D: NA
J: TRBJ1-5
DNA: TGCAGTGCTAGTGGGCCTTATAGCAATCAGCCCCAGCATTTT
CDR3: CSASGPYSNQPQHF

size: many
V: TRBV20-1
D: TRBD2
J: TRBJ2-7
DNA: TGCAGTGCTAGAGCATTTCCCGGGAGGTTACCCTACGAGCAGTACTTC
CDR3: CSARAFPGRLPYEQYF

size: NA
V: TRBV29-1
D: NA
J: TRBJ2-7
DNA: TGCAGCGTTGCGCAGGATTACTACGAGCAGTACTTC
CDR3: CSVAQDYYEQYF

size: many
V: TRBV20-1
D: NA
J: TRBJ2-7
DNA: TGCAGTGGACGGGGGAGAACCTCCTACGAGCAGTACTTC
CDR3: CSGRGRTSYEQYF

size: many
V: TRBV27
D: NA
J: TRBJ1-1
DNA: TGTGCCAGCAGTTTACTGGGGGCGGGCACTGAAGCTTTCTTT
CDR3: CASSLLGAGTEAFF

size: few
V: TRBV12-3/TRBV12-4
D: NA
J: TRBJ1-5
DNA: TGTGCCAGCAGTCCGGGATCCAGGGGTGTAGGACAGCCCCAGCATTTT
CDR3: CASSPGSRGVGQPQHF

size: many
V: TRBV6-1
D: NA
J: TRBJ2-5
DNA: TGTGCCAGCAGCGCCACGATGGTACAAGAGACCCAGTACTTC
CDR3: CASSATMVQETQYF

size: few
V: TRBV4-3
D: TRBD1
J: TRBJ2-1
DNA: TGCGCCAGCAGCCAAGATTATGACAGGGACTACAATGAGCAGTTCTTC
CDR3: CASSQDYDRDYNEQFF

size: few
V: TRBV6-1
D: NA
J: TRBJ2-5
DNA: TGTGCCAGCAGTGGAACTCCCACAGGCGCCCAAGAGACCCAGTACTTC
CDR3: CASSGTPTGAQETQYF

size: NA
V: TRBV4-1
D: NA
J: TRBJ2-1
DNA: TGCGCCAGCAGTTGGCCCGGGACTCACAATGAGCAGTTCTTC
CDR3: CASSWPGTHNEQFF

size: NA
V: TRBV24-1
D: NA
J: TRBJ2-5
DNA: TGTGCCACCAGTGACCCGGCGGAACGCCAAGAGACCCAGTACTTC
CDR3: CATSDPAERQETQYF

size: many
V: TRBV6-5
D: NA
J: TRBJ1-4
DNA: TGTGCCAGCAGTTACCTCGAGAGCGTTGAAAAACTGTTTTTT
CDR3: CASSYLESVEKLFF

size: many
V: TRBV29-1
D: NA
J: TRBJ1-2
DNA: TGCAGCGTTTCCGGGCAGACCCATGGCTACACCTTC
CDR3: CSVSGQTHGYTF

size: NA
V: TRBV24-1
D: TRBD2
J: TRBJ2-1
DNA: TGTGCCACCAGTGGCCCCGGACTAGCGGGAGTAAGCAATGAGCAGTTCTTC
CDR3: CATSGPGLAGVSNEQFF

size: few
V: TRBV10-3
D: NA
J: TRBJ2-5
DNA: TGTGCCATCAGCGGTACAGCGTACCAAGAGACCCAGTACTTC
CDR3: CAISGTAYQETQYF

size: few
V: TRBV15
D: TRBD1
J: TRBJ2-2
DNA: TGTGCCACCAGCAGACCCACAGGGGACACCGGGGAGCTGTTTTTT
CDR3: CATSRPTGDTGELFF

size: few
V: TRBV7-9
D: TRBD1
J: TRBJ1-6
DNA: TGTGCCAGCAGCTCAGGGGGCGTCAATTCACCCCTCCACTTT
CDR3: CASSSGGVNSPLHF

size: many
V: TRBV7-9
D: NA
J: TRBJ2-7
DNA: TGTGCCAGCAGCTCTACCTTGGGGTTGGTCTACGAGCAGTACTTC
CDR3: CASSSTLGLVYEQYF

size: few
V: TRBV7-9
D: TRBD1
J: TRBJ2-5
DNA: TGTGCCAGCAGCTCGGACAGGGCTTGGGGGGAGACCCAGTACTTC
CDR3: CASSSDRAWGETQYF

size: many
V: TRBV5-1
D: NA
J: TRBJ2-7
DNA: TGCGCCAGCAGCTGGGGGACGGACGCTTCTACGATGCAGTACTTC
CDR3: CASSWGTDASTMQYF

size: many
V: TRBV20-1
D: NA
J: TRBJ2-1
DNA: TGCAGTGCTGAAGACACGGGGCTTTCCTACAATGAGCAGTTCTTC
CDR3: CSAEDTGLSYNEQFF

size: NA
V: TRBV12-3/TRBV12-4
D: TRBD2
J: TRBJ2-1
DNA: TGTGCCAGCAGTTCGACAGGCCTTAGGACTAGCGGGGGCAATGAGCAGTTCTTC
CDR3: CASSSTGLRTSGGNEQFF

size: NA
V: TRBV12-3/TRBV12-4
D: NA
J: TRBJ2-5
DNA: TGTGCCAGCAGTTTAAGGCCAGCGTTCGCCCGGGAGACCCAGTACTTC
CDR3: CASSLRPAFARETQYF

size: few
V: TRBV28
D: NA
J: TRBJ1-2
DNA: TGTGCCAGCAGTTTCAAGCTCAAGGGACACCCTATCGATTATGGCTACACCTTC
CDR3: CASSFKLKGHPIDYGYTF

size: many
V: TRBV7-3
D: TRBD2
J: TRBJ2-1
DNA: TGCGCCAGCAGCTTGGGGACTAGCTCCTACAATGAGCAGTTCTTC
CDR3: CASSLGTSSYNEQFF

size: NA
V: TRBV9
D: TRBD1
J: TRBJ1-1
DNA: TGTGCCAGCAGCGTCGGGACAGCCTTAGGTGGCACTGAAGCTTTCTTT
CDR3: CASSVGTALGGTEAFF

size: many
V: TRBV5-1
D: TRBD1
J: TRBJ2-1
DNA: TGCGCCAGCAGCGCTAGGACAGGGAGAGACAATGAGCAGTTCTTC
CDR3: CASSARTGRDNEQFF

size: few
V: TRBV24-1
D: TRBD2
J: TRBJ2-3
DNA: TGTGCCACCAGTGACCCGGGACTAGCGGGAGATACGCAGTATTTT
CDR3: CATSDPGLAGDTQYF

size: NA
V: TRBV4-3
D: NA
J: TRBJ2-1
DNA: TGCGCCAGCAGCCAAGAGTCTCCTCTAGTAGGGGGGGAGCAGTTCTTC
CDR3: CASSQESPLVGGEQFF

size: NA
V: TRBV10-3
D: TRBD2
J: TRBJ2-7
DNA: TGTGCCATCAGTGTGGGGACTAGCGACTCCTACGAGCAGTACTTC
CDR3: CAISVGTSDSYEQYF

size: few
V: TRBV7-3
D: NA
J: TRBJ1-1
DNA: TGTGCCAGCAGCTTAATCGGGCAGAACACTGAAGCTTTCTTT
CDR3: CASSLIGQNTEAFF

size: many
V: TRBV25-1
D: NA
J: TRBJ2-5
DNA: TGTGCCAGCAGTGAAAATGGGGTGATCCAGTACTTC
CDR3: CASSENGVIQYF

size: NA
V: TRBV9
D: TRBD1
J: TRBJ2-7
DNA: TGTGCCAGCAGCGACTCTCCCGAGACAGGGGGCTCCTACGAGCAGTACTTC
CDR3: CASSDSPETGGSYEQYF

size: NA
V: TRBV6-2/TRBV6-3
D: NA
J: TRBJ1-2
DNA: TGTGCCAGCAGTTACATAGACAGCTTCAACTATGGCTACACCTTC
CDR3: CASSYIDSFNYGYTF